A selection of T cell receptor beta chains follows, all from one sample in a study of OX40 agonist ivuxolimab in advanced cancers. TCRdb's table, derived via immunoSEQ multiplex PCR, lists solely in-frame clones and lacks some. The data hold approximately 29,000 clones, with about 80% observed a single time. The sample in question was CD4+ or CD8+ T cells sorted from blood, obtained in a trial of the OX40 agonist ivuxolimab. These TCRs come from an adult with an advanced solid tumor such as melanoma, head and neck, liver or kidney cancer. Both conserved end residues are part of each CDR3. D genes are given only for firm matches. Where a row states a size, it is once, few, many or the class of an expanded clone; other rows omit it.

d_call	v_call	j_call	clone_size	cdr3_aa	cdr3_nt
NA	TRBV4-1	TRBJ2-7	NA	CASSQRLDSLPPHEQYF	TGCGCCAGCAGCCAACGACTAGACAGCCTACCGCCTCACGAGCAGTACTTC
TRBD2	TRBV6-6	TRBJ2-1	NA	CASIGLAGGNEQFF	TGTGCCAGCATCGGACTAGCGGGGGGGAATGAGCAGTTCTTC
NA	TRBV7-9	TRBJ1-1	NA	CASRPRTAMNTEAFF	TGTGCCAGCAGACCACGGACAGCTATGAACACTGAAGCTTTCTTT
NA	TRBV4-2	TRBJ2-7	NA	CASSRLGGDEQYF	TGTGCCAGCAGCCGCTTGGGGGGAGACGAGCAGTACTTC
NA	TRBV10-2	TRBJ2-3	NA	CASSAYEGRDTDTQYF	TGCGCCAGCAGTGCTTACGAGGGACGGGACACAGATACGCAGTATTTT
TRBD1	TRBV19	TRBJ2-2	NA	CASSIGTGWTGELFF	TGTGCCAGTAGTATCGGGACAGGTTGGACCGGGGAGCTGTTTTTT
NA	TRBV10-3	TRBJ1-2	NA	CAIGPGAEGPNYGYTF	TGTGCCATAGGACCGGGGGCAGAGGGTCCTAACTATGGCTACACCTTC
NA	TRBV4-3	TRBJ1-3	NA	CASSQGPAGGNTIYF	TGCGCCAGCAGCCAAGGACCGGCGGGTGGAAACACCATATATTTT
TRBD2	TRBV2	TRBJ2-1	NA	CASGLADYNEQFF	TGTGCCAGCGGACTAGCGGACTACAATGAGCAGTTCTTC
NA	TRBV29-1	TRBJ1-1	NA	CSALGGGTAFF	TGCAGCGCTCTGGGGGGGGGCACGGCTTTCTTT
TRBD2	TRBV19	TRBJ2-4	NA	CASSIDPPGGGIQYF	TGTGCCAGTAGTATAGATCCTCCGGGGGGAGGCATTCAGTACTTC
TRBD1	TRBV6-5	TRBJ2-1	few	CASWGQGYNEQFF	TGTGCCAGCTGGGGACAGGGCTACAATGAGCAGTTCTTC
NA	TRBV16	TRBJ1-6	few	CASTGDGNSPLHF	TGTGCCAGCACGGGGGACGGAAATTCACCCCTCCACTTT
NA	TRBV6-4	TRBJ1-6	NA	CASSYSFGVNSPLHF	TGTGCCAGCAGTTACTCATTTGGGGTAAATTCACCCCTCCACTTT
NA	TRBV4-2	TRBJ1-2	few	CASSQASLAEFYGYTF	TGTGCCAGCAGCCAAGCCTCATTGGCAGAATTCTATGGCTACACCTTC
NA	TRBV6-5	TRBJ2-7	NA	CASSWTIYEQYF	TGTGCCAGCAGTTGGACAATCTACGAGCAGTACTTC
NA	TRBV9	TRBJ1-3	NA	CASSEGIAGNTIYF	TGTGCCAGCAGCGAGGGGATTGCTGGAAACACCATATATTTT
NA	TRBV5-3	TRBJ2-7	NA	CASTSVGSGPYEQYF	TGTGCCAGCACCTCGGTTGGTTCTGGGCCCTACGAGCAGTACTTC
TRBD1	TRBV6-6	TRBJ1-2	medium-sized	CASSSGTANYGYTF	TGTGCCAGCAGTTCGGGGACAGCTAACTATGGCTACACCTTC
NA	TRBV6-6	TRBJ2-5	NA	CASSPWTVQETQYF	TGTGCCAGCAGTCCTTGGACAGTCCAAGAGACCCAGTACTTC
TRBD1	TRBV19	TRBJ1-1	NA	CASTGGGMNTEAFF	TGTGCCAGTACAGGGGGAGGGATGAACACTGAAGCTTTCTTT
TRBD2	TRBV19	TRBJ2-5	NA	CASSFRRETSGGQETQYF	TGTGCCAGTAGTTTCAGACGGGAGACTAGCGGGGGACAAGAGACCCAGTACTTC
TRBD1	TRBV5-1	TRBJ1-2	NA	CASSLRGQLKANYGYTF	TGCGCCAGCAGCTTGCGGGGACAGCTGAAAGCTAACTATGGCTACACCTTC
TRBD1	TRBV6-5	TRBJ1-2	NA	CASSRGQGYGYTF	TGTGCCAGCAGCAGGGGGCAAGGCTATGGCTACACCTTC
NA	TRBV5-1	TRBJ2-1	NA	CASTWGSTYNEQFF	TGCGCCAGCACCTGGGGGTCTACCTACAATGAGCAGTTCTTC